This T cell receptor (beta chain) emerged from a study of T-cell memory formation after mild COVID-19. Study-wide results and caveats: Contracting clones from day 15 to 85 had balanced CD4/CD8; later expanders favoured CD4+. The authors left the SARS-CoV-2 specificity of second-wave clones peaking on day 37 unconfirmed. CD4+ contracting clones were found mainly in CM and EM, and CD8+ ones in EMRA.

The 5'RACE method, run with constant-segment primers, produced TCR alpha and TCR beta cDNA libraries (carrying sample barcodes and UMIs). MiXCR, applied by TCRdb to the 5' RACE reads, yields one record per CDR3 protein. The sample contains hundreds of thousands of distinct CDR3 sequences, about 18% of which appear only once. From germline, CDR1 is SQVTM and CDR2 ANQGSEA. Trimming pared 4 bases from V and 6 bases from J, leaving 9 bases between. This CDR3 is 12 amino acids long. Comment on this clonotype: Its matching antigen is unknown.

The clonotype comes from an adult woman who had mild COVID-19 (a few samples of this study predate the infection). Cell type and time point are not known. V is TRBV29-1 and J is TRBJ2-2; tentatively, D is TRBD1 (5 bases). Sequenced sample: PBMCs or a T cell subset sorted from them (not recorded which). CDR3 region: CSVGREAGELFF. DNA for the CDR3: TGCAGCGTTGGCAGGGAAGCCGGGGAGCTGTTTTTT.